Listed below are T cell receptor beta chains from one sample, sequenced in a study of cytomegalovirus exposure and HLA in healthy donors. TCRdb keeps only in-frame clones here, not all; method: immunoSEQ multiplex PCR. There are about 360,000 clones in the sample; roughly 88% occur only once, and roughly 0.8% lies in the top ten. Source material: PBMCs. Every receptor here comes from a woman between 18 and 30 years old in good health and CMV-seronegative. Each CDR3 is given with its conserved first and last residue. A D gene is named only where the DNA matches it firmly. Size values are once, few and many counts, or a class for expanded clones, and some rows have none.

j_call clone_size v_call d_call cdr3_aa cdr3_nt
TRBJ1-5 . TRBV19 . CASSIGQYSNQPQHF TGTGCCAGTAGTATAGGGCAATATAGCAATCAGCCCCAGCATTTT
TRBJ1-5 many TRBV4-2 TRBD1 CASSQDLPAGGPGQPQHF TGTGCCAGCAGCCAAGATCTACCGGCAGGGGGCCCTGGACAGCCCCAGCATTTT
TRBJ1-4 . TRBV6-6 . CASSLDEKLFF TGTGCCAGCAGTCTCGATGAAAAACTGTTTTTT
TRBJ1-2 . TRBV5-4 TRBD1 CASSLGQGAYGYTF TGTGCCAGCAGCCTAGGACAGGGGGCCTATGGCTACACCTTC
TRBJ1-5 . TRBV4-1 . CASSQDGYRNQPQHF TGCGCCAGCAGCCAAGACGGTTATCGCAATCAGCCCCAGCATTTT
TRBJ2-5 . TRBV6-5 . CASSTNRDLKTQYF TGTGCCAGCAGTACAAACAGGGATCTGAAGACCCAGTACTTC
TRBJ1-5 . TRBV9 . CASNEEGGNQPQHF TGTGCCAGCAATGAGGAGGGTGGCAATCAGCCCCAGCATTTT
TRBJ2-1 . TRBV5-1 . CASIQYGSSYEQFF TGCGCCAGCATCCAGTACGGGAGTTCGTATGAGCAGTTCTTC
TRBJ2-1 . TRBV10-2 TRBD1 CASSPWDRGAEQFF TGCGCCAGCAGTCCCTGGGACAGGGGGGCTGAGCAGTTCTTC
TRBJ1-5 . TRBV6-1 TRBD1 CASSARDRGGQPQHF TGTGCCAGCAGTGCCCGGGACAGGGGGGGACAGCCCCAGCATTTT
TRBJ1-4 . TRBV10-2 . CASSGWSSEKLFF TGCGCCAGCAGTGGGTGGAGTTCTGAAAAACTGTTTTTT
TRBJ1-2 . TRBV6-5 . CASSPGGGYGYTF TGTGCCAGCAGCCCTGGGGGGGGCTATGGCTACACCTTC
TRBJ1-4 once TRBV4-2 TRBD1 CASSQEIQGAWEKLFF TGTGCCAGCAGCCAGGAGATTCAGGGGGCATGGGAAAAACTGTTTTTT
TRBJ2-7 . TRBV27 . CASSLSSIIGEQYF TGTGCCAGCAGTTTATCCTCAATAATCGGCGAGCAGTACTTC
TRBJ1-1 . TRBV5-1 . CASRNRDKNTEAFF TGCGCCAGCAGAAACCGGGACAAGAACACTGAAGCTTTCTTT
TRBJ2-3 once TRBV27 TRBD2 CASSLWVAGGTLTDTQYF TGTGCCAGCAGTTTATGGGTAGCGGGAGGTACTCTCACAGATACGCAGTATTTT
TRBJ2-2 . TRBV18 . CASSPPGPGELFF TGTGCCAGCTCACCACCTGGCCCCGGGGAGCTGTTTTTT
TRBJ2-7 . TRBV27 TRBD2 CASSLIAGGSYEQYF TGTGCCAGCAGTTTGATAGCGGGAGGGTCCTACGAGCAGTACTTC
TRBJ1-5 . TRBV15 . CATSRDTVFSNQPQHF TGTGCCACCAGCAGAGATACGGTTTTTAGCAATCAGCCCCAGCATTTT
TRBJ1-1 once TRBV7-8 TRBD1 CASSHRFGTGMDTEAFF TGTGCCAGCAGCCATAGATTCGGGACAGGGATGGACACTGAAGCTTTCTTT
TRBJ1-1 . TRBV2 . CASSVEGMNTEAFF TGTGCCAGCAGTGTCGAGGGAATGAACACTGAAGCTTTCTTT
TRBJ1-2 . TRBV27 . CASRMTANYGYTF TGTGCCAGCAGGATGACAGCTAACTATGGCTACACCTTC
TRBJ1-1 . TRBV7-3 . CASSFTENTEAFF TGTGCCAGCAGCTTCACAGAGAACACTGAAGCTTTCTTT
TRBJ2-2 . TRBV21-1 . CASSKVGLTGELFF TGTGCCAGCAGCAAAGTGGGGCTAACCGGGGAGCTGTTTTTT